The source of this T cell receptor (beta chain) is a study of post-analysis software for immune sequencing data. In regard to this clonotype: Its target is not known.

Germline CDR1 is SQVTM and CDR2 is ANQGSEA. Between the trimmed V and J ends, which lost 2 bases and 4 bases, there was a span of 5 bases. The CDR3 extends over 11 amino acids. Prepared libraries of TCR beta cDNA carried unique molecular identifiers. Each sample of about 0.9 to 10 million input T cells yielded about 500,000 cDNA molecules, so each molecule approximated one T cell. MiXCR was run by TCRdb on the PCR reads, yielding one entry per CDR3 protein. The sample includes about 680,000 distinct CDR3 sequences, roughly three fifths of them seen just once. Study outcomes and limitations: The five TRBV segments detected at higher frequency in patients than in controls included TRBV5-6, TRBV5-1 and TRBV20-1.

This clonotype was obtained from a girl between 2 and 10 years old with multiple sclerosis. This chain uses TRBV29-1 with TRBJ1-1; D not resolved. Specimen: blood. CDR3 in amino acids: CSVERLTEAFF. CDR3 coding DNA: TGCAGCGTTGAACGTCTCACTGAAGCTTTCTTT.